These 28 T cell receptor beta chains share one sample of origin, sequenced in a study of cytomegalovirus exposure and HLA in healthy donors. The PCR employed 60 Vbeta primers together with 13 Jbeta primers. Clones were read by immunoSEQ multiplex PCR, and TCRdb kept only the in-frame ones, dropping some. The sample comprises approximately 160,000 clones, roughly 79% of which are singletons, and 9.5% to 10% rests with the top ten. The sample consisted of PBMCs. The receptor set was obtained from a man younger than 35 in good health and CMV-seropositive.

This rearrangement joins TRBV27 to TRBJ2-7; 7 bases agree with TRBD2. The J segment lost 4 bases and the V segment lost 0 bases, leaving 6 bases of the junction unmatched. The CDR3 contains 15 residues. Germline V gives CDR1 MNHEY, CDR2 SMNVEV (reference sequence). The CDR3 DNA is TGTGCCAGCAGTTTATCACCAGGGAGGGGTTACGAGCAGTACTTC. The encoded protein is CASSLSPGRGYEQYF.

This clone has more than one count but fewer than ten. V and J are TRBV10-2 and TRBJ2-2; D gene unclear. V lost 0 bases to trimming and J lost 7 bases, with 3 bases between them. Germline lookup yields CDR1 WSHSY and CDR2 SAAADI. The CDR3 contains 12 residues. The chain's CDR3 is CASSESSGELFF. In nucleotides, the CDR3 is TGCGCCAGCAGTGAGTCTAGCGGGGAGCTGTTTTTT.

The chain recombines TRBV7-2 with TRBJ2-5; tentative D call: TRBD2 (5 bases). The CDR3 covers 13 residues. Trimming stripped 5 bases from V and 5 bases from J, with 12 bases between. Germline V gene lookup returns CDR1 SGHTA and CDR2 FQGNSA. The CDR3 is CASSLLESETQYF. The CDR3 bases are TGTGCCAGCAGCCTACTAGAATCGGAGACCCAGTACTTC. Filled out from reference TRBV7-2 and TRBJ2-5, the complete variable domain reads GAGVSQSPSNKVTEKGKDVELRCDPISGHTALYWYRQSLGQGLEFLIYFQGNSAPDKSGLPSDRFSAERTGGSVSTLTIQRTQQEDSAVYLCASSLLESETQYFGPGTRLLVL.

As concerns this clone: Relative to the germline gene, one junction end is altered; a read error may explain this. The chain has TRBV4-1 and TRBJ2-5; D is possibly TRBD1 (5 bases). This CDR3 comprises 13 residues. The germline CDR1 and CDR2 sequences are MGHRA and YSYEKL. CDR3 DNA: TGCGCCAGCAGCCAAGAAGGCCGCACAGGCTTGGACTTC. Translating gives CASSQEGRTGLDF.

This clone has only a few counts. The chain has TRBV7-9 and TRBJ2-1; possible D gene TRBD2, 6 bases. This CDR3 is 13 amino acids long. The ends were cut back, 5 bases at V and 4 bases at J, with 9 bases in the middle. Germline CDR1 and CDR2: SEHNR and FQNEAQ (reference sequence). The CDR3 sequence is CASSLGTYNEQFF. As DNA, the CDR3 is TGTGCCAGCAGCCTCGGGACTTACAATGAGCAGTTCTTC.

This clone was counted a few times. The V call is TRBV6-4, the J call TRBJ1-1, with D possibly TRBD1 on 5 matching bases. The V gene's germline CDR1 is MRHNA and CDR2 SNTAGT. Trimming shortened V by 1 base and J by 4 bases, and 10 bases separated the two germline ends. The CDR3 spans 14 residues. The DNA of the CDR3 is TGTGCCAGCAGTGACTGGGATGGGGCCACTGAAGCTTTCTTT. Its translation: CASSDWDGATEAFF.

V and J are TRBV5-1 and TRBJ1-4; D unclear. This CDR3 contains 14 residues. The V gene's germline CDR1 is SGHRS and CDR2 YFSETQ. The V and J ends lost 1 base and 6 bases respectively, with 10 bases between them. Here the CDR3 reads CASSLWKGDEKLFF. In DNA, the CDR3 is TGCGCCAGCAGCTTGTGGAAAGGAGATGAAAAACTGTTTTTT.

The CDR3, as DNA: TGTGCCAGCGGCCTGGGGGGACTCACAGATACGCAGTATTTT. Translated, it gives CASGLGGLTDTQYF. V gene TRBV4-2 combines with J gene TRBJ2-3; TRBD2 is a possible D gene (6 bases). The CDR3 consists of 14 residues. Germline CDR1 is LGHNA and CDR2 is YNFKEQ. The V and J ends lost 8 bases and 2 bases respectively, with 14 bases between them.

The chain recombines TRBV15 with TRBJ2-4; tentative D call: TRBD2 (6 bases). V shed 3 bases and J shed 6 bases, with 15 bases lying between them. The length of the CDR3 is 15 residues. CDR1 is LNHNV and CDR2 is YYDKDF in the germline V gene (reference sequence). CDR3 nucleotide sequence: TGTGCCACCAGCAGTAGGAGGGCCGGCTTAAACATTCAGTACTTC. This gives the protein CATSSRRAGLNIQYF.

This clone was picked up one time. The chain couples TRBV6-5 to TRBJ2-1, with 12 bases matching TRBD2. J was trimmed by 10 bases and V by 6 bases; bases with no gene match: 10. The CDR3 totals 15 residues. Germline V gene lookup returns CDR1 MNHEY and CDR2 SVGAGI. CDR3: CASRQRLAGVGEQFF. DNA for the CDR3: TGTGCCAGCAGACAAAGACTAGCGGGAGTCGGGGAGCAGTTCTTC.

A few counts support this clone. V gene TRBV27 combines with J gene TRBJ1-3, with D hard to call. Germline V gene data show CDR1 as MNHEY and CDR2 as SMNVEV (reference sequence). This CDR3 has 13 amino acids. V was pared by 5 bases and J by 5 bases, with 10 bases between. The CDR3 sequence is CASSPAARNTIYF. The CDR3 coding sequence is TGTGCCAGCAGTCCCGCGGCCCGAAACACCATATATTTT.

The chain has TRBV2 and TRBJ1-1, with D uncertain. V was shortened by 8 bases and J by 6 bases, with 7 bases between the two germline ends. This CDR3 contains 10 residues. CDR1 and CDR2 (germline): SNHLY, FYNNEI. The CDR3 region is CASAHSEAFF. In nucleotides, the CDR3 is TGTGCCAGCGCCCACTCTGAAGCTTTCTTT.

The V gene is TRBV7-8, the J gene TRBJ2-2; D is possibly TRBD1 (6 bases). Trimming took 3 bases from V and 1 from J, leaving 12 bases between them. The CDR3 covers 16 residues. Germline V gene sequence: CDR1 SGHVS, CDR2 FQNEAQ. CDR3 loop: CASSLDGTLNTGELFF. The CDR3 nucleotides read TGTGCCAGCAGCTTGGATGGGACATTGAACACCGGGGAGCTGTTTTTT.

This chain uses TRBV5-6 with TRBJ2-2; a possible D gene is TRBD2 (6 bases). This CDR3 is 13 amino acids long. V lost 7 bases, J lost 6 bases, and 13 bases lay in between. Germline assignment: CDR1 SGHDT and CDR2 YYEEEE. The CDR3 sequence is CASGDSRPGELFF. CDR3 nucleotide sequence: TGTGCCAGCGGGGACTCTCGACCCGGGGAGCTGTTTTTT.

V gene TRBV5-4 combines with J gene TRBJ2-7, with 10 bases aligning to TRBD1. Germline V CDR1 and CDR2: SGHNT, YYREEE (reference sequence). V lost 4 bases, J lost 8 bases, and 9 bases stayed unmatched. The CDR3 has 14 amino acids. This CDR3 reads CASSSRDRGGKQYF. Here the CDR3 DNA reads TGTGCCAGCAGCAGCCGGGACAGGGGTGGCAAGCAGTACTTC.

This clone showed up just once. The gene calls are TRBV27 and TRBJ1-3; 7 bases are shared with TRBD1. Germline V gene data show CDR1 as MNHEY and CDR2 as SMNVEV (reference sequence). The CDR3 sequence is 16 residues long. Unmatched junction bases numbered 7, after V lost 5 bases and J lost 0 bases. In DNA form, the CDR3 reads TGTGCCAGCAGTCCCCACGGGACAGTCTCTGGAAACACCATATATTTT. Residues: CASSPHGTVSGNTIYF.

A single count supports this clone. The chain carries TRBV19 and TRBJ2-3; D unclear. There are 12 residues in the CDR3. The V end lost 6 bases, the J end lost 1 base, and 5 bases lay between the germline ends. CDR1 and CDR2 (germline): LNHDA, SQIVND (reference sequence). Here the CDR3 DNA reads TGTGCCAGTAGCGAGGGCACAGATACGCAGTATTTT. It translates to CASSEGTDTQYF.

The chain couples TRBV7-2 to TRBJ2-7; D is possibly TRBD1 (5 bases). This CDR3 has 13 amino acids. CDR1 and CDR2 from the germline V gene are SGHTA and FQGNSA. The V end lost 5 bases, the J end lost 2 bases, and 10 bases lay between the germline ends. DNA for the CDR3: TGTGCCAGCAGCATTAGACAGACCTACGAGCAGTACTTC. It yields the protein CASSIRQTYEQYF.

The genes are TRBV2 and TRBJ1-5, with no clear D. Germline V gives CDR1 SNHLY, CDR2 FYNNEI. Trimming pared 5 bases from V and 0 bases from J, leaving 8 bases between. The CDR3 has 14 residues. CDR3 sequence: CASSSDISNQPQHF. The CDR3 bases are TGTGCCAGCAGTTCAGACATTAGCAATCAGCCCCAGCATTTT.

The chain employs TRBV5-1 and TRBJ2-3; 9 positions agree with TRBD1. Germline CDR1 SGHRS, CDR2 YFSETQ. V dropped 4 bases and J dropped 1; count of bases not matched to a gene: 1. The CDR3 is 14 amino acids. The CDR3 DNA sequence: TGCGCCAGCAGCCGGGACAGGGGCACAGATACGCAGTATTTT. It yields the protein CASSRDRGTDTQYF.

V gene TRBV7-9 combines with J gene TRBJ1-2, with a tentative D call TRBD1 (6 bases). The germline CDR1 and CDR2 sequences are SEHNR and FQNEAQ (reference sequence). The V and J ends lost 4 bases and 3 bases respectively, with 15 bases between them. The CDR3 totals 15 residues. In DNA, the CDR3 is TGTGCCAGCAGCTCGAGACAGGCCACCCACTATGGCTACACCTTC. It specifies CASSSRQATHYGYTF.

This clone appeared a single time. V is TRBV29-1 and J is TRBJ2-7; 7 bases line up with TRBD2. In germline, CDR1 is SQVTM, CDR2 ANQGSEA. CDR3 size: 15 residues. The ends lost 5 bases at V and 3 bases at J; junction bases unmatched: 13. CDR3 loop: CSVTGSLGGLYEQYF. The CDR3 DNA reads as TGCAGCGTTACGGGTTCCCTGGGAGGGCTCTACGAGCAGTACTTC.

V is TRBV27 and J is TRBJ2-1, with a weak D call TRBD1 (5 bases). The CDR3 is 13 amino acids. V shed 6 bases and J shed 4 bases, with 10 bases lying between them. Per the germline V gene, CDR1 is MNHEY and CDR2 is SMNVEV (reference sequence). The CDR3 loop reads CASRLTEYNEQFF. CDR3 DNA: TGTGCCAGCAGACTGACAGAGTACAATGAGCAGTTCTTC.

This chain links TRBV27 with TRBJ2-7, with 8 bases that match TRBD2. Per germline, CDR1 MNHEY and CDR2 SMNVEV (reference sequence). This CDR3 has 14 residues. After removal of 6 bases from V and 4 bases from J, the junction contained 8 bases not matched to a gene. The CDR3 DNA follows: TGTGCCAGCAGGGAGCGGGAGCCTATATACGAGCAGTACTTC. Amino acids: CASREREPIYEQYF.

This rearrangement joins TRBV18 to TRBJ1-1, with TRBD1 identical over 7 bases. Germline V gene sequence: CDR1 KGHSH, CDR2 LQKENI. This CDR3 contains 13 residues. The J segment lost 5 bases and the V segment lost 3 bases, leaving 3 bases of the junction unmatched. For the CDR3, the DNA is TGTGCCAGCTCACCCGGGACAGAGACTGAAGCTTTCTTT. Translating gives CASSPGTETEAFF.

V gene TRBV5-1 combines with J gene TRBJ2-3; 8 bases fit TRBD2. The CDR3 extends over 17 amino acids. Trimming at V came to 0 bases and at J to 2 bases, leaving 8 bases not matched to a gene. Germline loops: CDR1 SGHRS, CDR2 YFSETQ. CDR3 protein: CASSLADSGRFTDTQYF. CDR3 nucleotide sequence: TGCGCCAGCAGCTTGGCCGACAGCGGGAGATTCACAGATACGCAGTATTTT.

V usage is TRBV5-6 and J usage is TRBJ1-1; 7 nucleotides agree with TRBD1. Losses at the gene ends were 4 bases for V and 0 bases for J; bases not matched to a gene: 3. The germline gives CDR1 SGHDT, CDR2 YYEEEE. The CDR3 totals 14 residues. In DNA form, the CDR3 reads TGTGCCAGCAGCCCGGACAGGATGAACACTGAAGCTTTCTTT. Protein: CASSPDRMNTEAFF.

The chain joins TRBV19 to TRBJ1-1; TRBD1 agrees at 7 bases. Looked up from germline, CDR1 is LNHDA and CDR2 is SQIVND (reference sequence). The V and J ends lost 3 bases and 5 bases, in that order; junction bases with no gene match: 3. This CDR3 contains 13 residues. CDR3 nucleotides: TGTGCCAGTAGTATTGACAGGGATACTGAAGCTTTCTTT. Protein sequence: CASSIDRDTEAFF.